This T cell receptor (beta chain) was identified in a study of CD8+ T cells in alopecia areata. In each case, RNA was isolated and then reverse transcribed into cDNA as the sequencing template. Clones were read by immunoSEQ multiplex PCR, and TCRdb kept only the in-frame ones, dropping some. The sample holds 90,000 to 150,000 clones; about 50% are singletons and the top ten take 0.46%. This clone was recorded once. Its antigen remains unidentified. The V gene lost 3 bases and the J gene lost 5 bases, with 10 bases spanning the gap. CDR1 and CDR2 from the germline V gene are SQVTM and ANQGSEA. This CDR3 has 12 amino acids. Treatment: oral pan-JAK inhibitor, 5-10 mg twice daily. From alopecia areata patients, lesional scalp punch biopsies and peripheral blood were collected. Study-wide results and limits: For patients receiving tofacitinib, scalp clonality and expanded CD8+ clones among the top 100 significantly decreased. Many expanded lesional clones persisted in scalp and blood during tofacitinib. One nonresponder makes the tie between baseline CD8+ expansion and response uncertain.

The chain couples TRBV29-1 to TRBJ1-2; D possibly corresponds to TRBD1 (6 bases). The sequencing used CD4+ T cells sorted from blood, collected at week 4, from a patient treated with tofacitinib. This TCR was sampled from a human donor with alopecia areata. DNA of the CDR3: TGCAGCGTTGACGACAGGCGTTATGGCTACACCTTC. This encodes CSVDDRRYGYTF. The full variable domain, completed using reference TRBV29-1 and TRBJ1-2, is SAVISQKPSRDICQRGTSLTIQCQVDSQVTMMFWYRQQPGQSLTLIATANQGSEATYESGFVIDKFPISRPNLTFSTLTVSNMSPEDSSIYLCSVDDRRYGYTFGSGTRLTVV.